The 4 T cell receptor beta chains listed next were all sequenced from one sample in a study of CD8 T cells in Susac syndrome. About 0.5 to 1 ug RNA was reverse transcribed with random hexamers. Each CDR3 protein gets one entry after TCRdb re-called the immunoSEQ multiplex PCR reads with MiXCR. The repertoire holds approximately 280,000 distinct CDR3 sequences, with approximately 85% as singletons. Sequencing was done on a sample of CD8+ T cells from PBMCs. The source of these receptors is a human donor with multiple sclerosis.

The chain joins TRBV13 to TRBJ2-7, with TRBD2 as a possible D gene (5 bases). Trimming took 0 bases from V and 2 from J, leaving 14 bases between them. The CDR3 contains 16 residues. The germline gives CDR1 PRHDT, CDR2 FYEKMQ (reference sequence). CDR3 loop: CASSLGRGLGTYEQYF. CDR3 in DNA: TGTGCCAGCAGCTTAGGTAGAGGACTGGGTACCTACGAGCAGTACTTC.

The chain recombines TRBV9 with TRBJ2-7; the D gene could be TRBD1 or TRBD2 (5 bases each). CDR3 length equals 14 residues. Deletions cut 7 bases from V and 0 bases from J, with 14 bases between. The germline gives CDR1 SGDLS, CDR2 YYNGEE. The CDR3 DNA sequence: TGTGCCAGCGGGGCCGGAGGAATCTCCTACGAGCAGTACTTC. Amino acids: CASGAGGISYEQYF.

This clonotype was recorded a few times. The chain links TRBV10-3 to TRBJ2-3; 8 nucleotides line up with TRBD2. This CDR3 comprises 17 residues. Germline V gives CDR1 ENHRY, CDR2 SYGVKD. After removal of 1 base from V and 4 bases from J, the junction contained 10 bases not matched to a gene. The CDR3 spells CAISEYGSGRSADTQYF. The CDR3 coding sequence is TGTGCCATCAGTGAGTATGGAAGCGGGAGAAGCGCAGATACGCAGTATTTT.

V gene TRBV10-3 combines with J gene TRBJ1-1; TRBD1 agrees at 7 bases. CDR3 length: 15 amino acids. V lost 3 bases to trimming and J lost 0 bases; unmatched junction nucleotides: 4. CDR1 is ENHRY and CDR2 is SYGVKD in the germline V gene. The CDR3 loop is CAISDPGQMNTEAFF. CDR3 coding DNA: TGTGCCATCAGTGATCCGGGACAGATGAACACTGAAGCTTTCTTT.